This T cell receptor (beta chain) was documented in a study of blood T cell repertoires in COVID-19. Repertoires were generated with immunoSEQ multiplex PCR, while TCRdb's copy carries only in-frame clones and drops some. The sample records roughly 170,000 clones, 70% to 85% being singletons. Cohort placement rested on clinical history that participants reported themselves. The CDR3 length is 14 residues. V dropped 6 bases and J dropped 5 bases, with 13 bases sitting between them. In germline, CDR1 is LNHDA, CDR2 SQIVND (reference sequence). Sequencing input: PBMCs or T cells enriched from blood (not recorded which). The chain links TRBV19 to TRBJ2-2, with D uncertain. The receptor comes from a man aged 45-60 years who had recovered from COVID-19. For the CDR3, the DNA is TGTGCCAGTAGAAGTGGAGTATGGACCGGGGAGCTGTTTTTT. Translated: CASRSGVWTGELFF.